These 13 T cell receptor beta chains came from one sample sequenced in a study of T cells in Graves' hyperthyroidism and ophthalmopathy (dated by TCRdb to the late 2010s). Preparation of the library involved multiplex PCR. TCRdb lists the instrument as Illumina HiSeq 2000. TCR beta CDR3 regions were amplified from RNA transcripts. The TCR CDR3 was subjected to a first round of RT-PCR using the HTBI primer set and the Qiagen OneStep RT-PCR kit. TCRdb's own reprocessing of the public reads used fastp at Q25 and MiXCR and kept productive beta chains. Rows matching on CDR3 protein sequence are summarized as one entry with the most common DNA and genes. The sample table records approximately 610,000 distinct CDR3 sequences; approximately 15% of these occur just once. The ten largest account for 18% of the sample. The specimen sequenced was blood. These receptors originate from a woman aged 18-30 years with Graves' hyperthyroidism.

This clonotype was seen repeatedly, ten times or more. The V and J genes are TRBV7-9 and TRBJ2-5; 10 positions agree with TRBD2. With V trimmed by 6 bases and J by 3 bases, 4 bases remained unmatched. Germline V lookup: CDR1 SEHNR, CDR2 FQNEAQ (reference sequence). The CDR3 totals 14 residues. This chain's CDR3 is CASRDLAGEETQYF. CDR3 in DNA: TGTGCCAGCAGGGACCTAGCGGGGGAAGAGACCCAGTACTTC.

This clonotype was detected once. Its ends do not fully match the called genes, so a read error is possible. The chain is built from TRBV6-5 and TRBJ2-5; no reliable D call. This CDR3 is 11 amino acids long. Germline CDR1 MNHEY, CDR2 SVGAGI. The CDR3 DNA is TGTGCCAGCAGTTCCTTCAAGACTCAGTACTTC. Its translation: CASSSFKTQYF.

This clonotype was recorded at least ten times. As DNA, the CDR3 is TGCAGCGTTGCCTCGACGGCGGCACAGGGAGATACGCAGTATTTT. Translating gives CSVASTAAQGDTQYF. V gene TRBV29-1 combines with J gene TRBJ2-3, with a tentative D call TRBD1 (6 bases). Trimming removed 4 bases from V and 5 bases from J, with 19 bases in between. Germline V gene lookup returns CDR1 SQVTM and CDR2 ANQGSEA. The CDR3 is made up of 15 amino acids.

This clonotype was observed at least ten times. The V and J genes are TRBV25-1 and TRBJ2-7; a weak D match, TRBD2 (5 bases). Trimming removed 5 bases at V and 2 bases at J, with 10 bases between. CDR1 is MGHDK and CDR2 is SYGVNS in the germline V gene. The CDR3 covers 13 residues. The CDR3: CASSRTGAYEQYF. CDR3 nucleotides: TGTGCCAGCAGTAGGACTGGCGCCTACGAGCAGTACTTC.

The CDR3 bases are TGTGCCAGCAGTTTAGGGACAGTCGGCTATGGCTACACCTTC. This encodes CASSLGTVGYGYTF. The chain joins TRBV12-3 or TRBV12-4 to TRBJ1-2, with D possibly being TRBD1 (6 bases). The CDR3 spans 14 residues. V lost 1 base, J lost 4 bases, and 10 bases lay in between.

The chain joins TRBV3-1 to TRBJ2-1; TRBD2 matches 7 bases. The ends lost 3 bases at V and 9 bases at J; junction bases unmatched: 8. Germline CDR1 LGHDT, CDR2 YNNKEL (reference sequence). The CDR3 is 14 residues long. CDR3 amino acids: CASSHGAGEGEQFF. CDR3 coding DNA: TGTGCCAGCAGCCATGGGGCCGGGGAGGGTGAGCAGTTCTTC.

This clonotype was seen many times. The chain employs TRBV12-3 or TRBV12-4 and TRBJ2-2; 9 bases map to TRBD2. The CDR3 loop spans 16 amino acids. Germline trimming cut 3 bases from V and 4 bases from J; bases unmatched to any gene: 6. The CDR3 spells CASSFVVLAGTGELFF. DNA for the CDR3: TGTGCCAGCAGTTTTGTTGTACTAGCGGGCACCGGGGAGCTGTTTTTT.

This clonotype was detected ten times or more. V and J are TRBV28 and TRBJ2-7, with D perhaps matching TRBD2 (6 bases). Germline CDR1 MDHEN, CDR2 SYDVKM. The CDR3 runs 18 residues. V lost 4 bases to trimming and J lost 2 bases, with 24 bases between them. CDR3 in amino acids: CASSSPTPGWGVPYEQYF. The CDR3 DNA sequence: TGTGCCAGCAGTTCCCCAACCCCGGGTTGGGGGGTCCCCTACGAGCAGTACTTC.

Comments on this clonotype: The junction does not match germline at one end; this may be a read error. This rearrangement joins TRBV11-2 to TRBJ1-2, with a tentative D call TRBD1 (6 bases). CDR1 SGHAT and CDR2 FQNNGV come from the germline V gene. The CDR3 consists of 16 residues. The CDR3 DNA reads TGTGCCAGCAGCTCCGCCCGACAGGCCCGTAACTCTGGCTACACCTTC. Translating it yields CASSSARQARNSGYTF. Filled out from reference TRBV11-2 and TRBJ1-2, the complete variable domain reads EAGVAQSPRYKIIEKRQSVAFWCNPISGHATLYWYQQILGQGPKLLIQFQNNGVVDDSQLPKDRFSAERLKGVDSTLKIQPAKLEDSAVYLCASSSARQARNSGYTFGSGTRLTVV.

The CDR3 is CASSPRTALDTIYF. In DNA form, the CDR3 reads TGTGCCAGCAGCCCTAGGACAGCCTTGGACACCATATATTTT. The chain joins TRBV14 to TRBJ1-3, with a weak D call TRBD1 (6 bases). Looked up from germline, CDR1 is SGHDN and CDR2 is FVKESK. V shed 4 bases and J shed 8 bases, with 15 bases lying between them. CDR3 length equals 14 residues.

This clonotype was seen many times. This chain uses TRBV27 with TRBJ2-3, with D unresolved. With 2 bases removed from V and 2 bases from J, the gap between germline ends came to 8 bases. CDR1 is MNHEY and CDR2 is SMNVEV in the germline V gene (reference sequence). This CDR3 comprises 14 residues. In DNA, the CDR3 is TGTGCCAGCAGTTTACTACAGTCCACAGATACGCAGTATTTT. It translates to CASSLLQSTDTQYF.

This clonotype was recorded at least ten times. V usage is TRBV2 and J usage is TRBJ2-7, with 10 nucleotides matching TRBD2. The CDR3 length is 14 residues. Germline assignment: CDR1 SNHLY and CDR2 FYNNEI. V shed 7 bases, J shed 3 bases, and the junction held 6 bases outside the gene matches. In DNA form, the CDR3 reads TGTGCCAGCATTAGCGGGAGGCTAGACTACGAGCAGTACTTC. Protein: CASISGRLDYEQYF.

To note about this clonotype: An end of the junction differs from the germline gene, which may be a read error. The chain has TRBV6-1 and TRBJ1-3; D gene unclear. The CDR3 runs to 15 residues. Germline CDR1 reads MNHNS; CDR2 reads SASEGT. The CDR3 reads CASSDDPGSGNTIYF. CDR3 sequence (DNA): TGCGCCAGCAGTGATGACCCGGGCTCTGGAAACACCATATATTTT.